The entry below gives a single T cell receptor beta chain sequence along with its context. The antigen remains unidentified. These data originate in a study of CXCR3-negative and CXCR3-positive naive CD8 T cells. The study's findings and limits: Naive subsets did not differ in surface CD5, and the authors estimated TCR strength using properties of the TRB CDR3.

The TRB cDNA libraries were prepared by 5' RACE with UMI labels. TCRdb re-called the 5' RACE reads; one entry per CDR3 protein, DNA not given. Seen in this sample are 20,000 to 25,000 distinct CDR3 sequences; the ten most common clones hold over 15%. CDR3 length: 15 residues. CDR1 is SQVTM and CDR2 is ANQGSEA in the germline V gene. Investigators sorted each CD8+ T cell subset in triplicate, taking 300,000 or so cells each time. The specimen sequenced was memory CD8+ T cells from blood. The chain employs TRBV29-1 and TRBJ2-7; there is no DNA to check the TCRdb D call of TRBD2. This clonotype originated in a human donor in good health. Some clones in this sample may be carry-over from other donors' samples. Here the CDR3 reads CSASGLAGRPYEQYF.